These T cell receptor beta chains were read from a single sample in a study of Tregs in tolerant kidney transplant recipients. TCRdb keeps only in-frame clones here, not all; method: immunoSEQ multiplex PCR. The sample carries some 110,000 clones, roughly 93% recorded once. The sequenced sample was CD4+ T cells from blood. The source of these receptors is a human donor in good health. CDR3s include the opening cysteine and the closing phenylalanine or tryptophan. A D gene is named only where the DNA matches it firmly. Clone size is given for some rows only: seen once, a few or many times, or a class if the clone is expanded.

J gene: TRBJ2-5
clone size: .
V gene: TRBV7-9
D gene: .
CDR3 DNA: TGTGCCAGCAGGCTTCCCGGGGAGTTGGAGACCCAGTACTTC
CDR3 protein: CASRLPGELETQYF

J gene: TRBJ1-2
clone size: once
V gene: TRBV6-5
D gene: TRBD1
CDR3 DNA: TGTGCCAGCCGGCGGGGGACAGGATATGGCTACACCTTC
CDR3 protein: CASRRGTGYGYTF

J gene: TRBJ2-7
clone size: .
V gene: TRBV6-6
D gene: .
CDR3 DNA: TGTGCCAGCAGCCCCAGGGGGGGGCGAGGGCGCGAGCAGTACTTC
CDR3 protein: CASSPRGGRGREQYF

J gene: TRBJ1-1
clone size: .
V gene: TRBV7-9
D gene: .
CDR3 DNA: TGTGCCAGCAGCTTATGGGAGTCCACTGAAGCTTTCTTT
CDR3 protein: CASSLWESTEAFF

J gene: TRBJ1-6
clone size: .
V gene: TRBV5-4
D gene: TRBD1
CDR3 DNA: TGTGCCAGCAGCGGGGGGGGACAGGGTAGGGATTCACCCCTCCACTTT
CDR3 protein: CASSGGGQGRDSPLHF

J gene: TRBJ2-5
clone size: .
V gene: TRBV20-1
D gene: .
CDR3 DNA: TGCAGTGCCTACCAGGAGACCCAGTACTTC
CDR3 protein: CSAYQETQYF

J gene: TRBJ1-2
clone size: .
V gene: TRBV5-5
D gene: .
CDR3 DNA: TGTGCCAGCAGCTTGGGCCCCGGCCGTAACTATGGCTACACCTTC
CDR3 protein: CASSLGPGRNYGYTF

J gene: TRBJ1-2
clone size: .
V gene: TRBV7-9
D gene: .
CDR3 DNA: TGTGCCAGCAGCTTGGGGGGGCAGATCCGTGGCTACACCTTC
CDR3 protein: CASSLGGQIRGYTF

J gene: TRBJ1-1
clone size: .
V gene: TRBV10-3
D gene: TRBD1
CDR3 DNA: TGTGCCATCAGTGAATCGACAGGGGCGAACACTGAAGCTTTCTTT
CDR3 protein: CAISESTGANTEAFF

J gene: TRBJ2-7
clone size: .
V gene: TRBV2
D gene: TRBD2
CDR3 DNA: TGTGCCAGCTCTAGCGGGGGGTCCCCCTACGAGCAGTACTTC
CDR3 protein: CASSSGGSPYEQYF

J gene: TRBJ1-1
clone size: .
V gene: TRBV7-9
D gene: TRBD1
CDR3 DNA: TGTGCCAGCAGCTTGAGACAGGGGGACACTGAAGCTTTCTTT
CDR3 protein: CASSLRQGDTEAFF

J gene: TRBJ1-2
clone size: .
V gene: TRBV6-5
D gene: TRBD1
CDR3 DNA: TGTGCCAGCAGTTACGAGGGGACAGTTCCGTATGGCTACACCTTC
CDR3 protein: CASSYEGTVPYGYTF

J gene: TRBJ1-2
clone size: .
V gene: TRBV6-1
D gene: TRBD1
CDR3 DNA: TGTGCCATCAGTGAGGCCCGGGCAGGGGGTAGGGGCTATGGCTACGCCTTC
CDR3 protein: CAISEARAGGRGYGYAF

J gene: TRBJ2-1
clone size: .
V gene: TRBV19
D gene: TRBD1
CDR3 DNA: TGTGCCAGTAGTCCGCGGGACAGGGCCAATGAGCAGTTCTTC
CDR3 protein: CASSPRDRANEQFF

J gene: TRBJ1-2
clone size: .
V gene: TRBV5-6
D gene: TRBD1
CDR3 DNA: TGTGCCAGCAGCTTTCCGCAACAGGGGCCGCGGAATGGCTACACCTTC
CDR3 protein: CASSFPQQGPRNGYTF

J gene: TRBJ1-2
clone size: .
V gene: TRBV30
D gene: .
CDR3 DNA: TGTGCCTGGAGTGTAGGCAGGACCAGAAACTATGGCTACACCTTC
CDR3 protein: CAWSVGRTRNYGYTF

J gene: TRBJ1-3
clone size: .
V gene: TRBV5-1
D gene: .
CDR3 DNA: TGCGCCAGCAGCTTGACAGGGAGCTCTGGAAACACCATATATTTT
CDR3 protein: CASSLTGSSGNTIYF